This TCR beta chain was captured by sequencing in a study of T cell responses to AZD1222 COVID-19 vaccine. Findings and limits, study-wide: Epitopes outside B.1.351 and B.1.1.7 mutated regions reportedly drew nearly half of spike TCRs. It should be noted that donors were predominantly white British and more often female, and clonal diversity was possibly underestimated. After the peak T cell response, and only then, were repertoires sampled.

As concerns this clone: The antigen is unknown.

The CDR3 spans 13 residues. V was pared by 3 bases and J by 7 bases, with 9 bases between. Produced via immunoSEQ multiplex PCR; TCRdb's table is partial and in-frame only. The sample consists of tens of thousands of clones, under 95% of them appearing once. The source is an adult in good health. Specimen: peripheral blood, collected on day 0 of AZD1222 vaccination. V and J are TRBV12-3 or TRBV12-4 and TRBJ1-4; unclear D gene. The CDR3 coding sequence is TGTGCCAGCAGTTTCCCCGCCGGTGAAAAACTGTTTTTT. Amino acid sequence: CASSFPAGEKLFF.